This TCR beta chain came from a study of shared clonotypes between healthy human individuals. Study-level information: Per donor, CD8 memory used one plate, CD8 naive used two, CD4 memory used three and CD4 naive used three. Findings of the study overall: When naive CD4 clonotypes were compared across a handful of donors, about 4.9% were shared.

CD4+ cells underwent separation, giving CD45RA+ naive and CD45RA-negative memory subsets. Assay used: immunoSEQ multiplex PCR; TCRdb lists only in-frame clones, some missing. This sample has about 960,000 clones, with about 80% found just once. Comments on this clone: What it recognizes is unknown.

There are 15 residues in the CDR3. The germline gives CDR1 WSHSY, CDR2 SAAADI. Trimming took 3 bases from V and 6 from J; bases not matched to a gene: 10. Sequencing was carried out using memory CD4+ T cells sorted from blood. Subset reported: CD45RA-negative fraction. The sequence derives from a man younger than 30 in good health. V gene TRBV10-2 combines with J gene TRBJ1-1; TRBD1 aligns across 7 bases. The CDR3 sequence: CASSDPRGGRAEAFF. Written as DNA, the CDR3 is TGCGCCAGCAGTGATCCCAGGGGGGGGCGGGCTGAAGCTTTCTTT.